What follows is one T cell receptor beta chain and its context. Its antigen is not known. These data come from a study of CD8 T cells in Susac syndrome. General observations from the study: Acknowledgment was made by the study that its TCR sequencing and HLA analysis involved a relatively small number of individuals.

A quantity of about 0.5 to 1 ug RNA underwent reverse transcription using random hexamers. An immunoSEQ multiplex PCR generated amplified TCR beta CDR3 products spanning 54 Vbeta and 13 Jbeta. TCRdb used MiXCR to reprocess the immunoSEQ multiplex PCR reads, holding one entry per CDR3 protein. The repertoire holds 100,000 to 150,000 distinct CDR3 sequences, with approximately 79% as singletons. The sequenced target, TCR beta, came from blood CD8+ and CD4+ T cells. TEMRA cells were enriched by FACS, and CD4+ and CD8+ T cells were negatively isolated. The CDR3 extends over 14 amino acids. Germline values: CDR1 MNHEY, CDR2 SMNVEV (reference sequence). The V and J ends lost 2 bases and 6 bases respectively, with 13 bases between them.

The origin of this receptor is a human donor with multiple sclerosis. The sample consisted of CD8+ T cells from PBMCs. V gene TRBV27 combines with J gene TRBJ1-2, with a weak D call TRBD1 (5 bases). The CDR3 sequence is CASSLGGVFDGYTF. CDR3 DNA sequence: TGTGCCAGCAGTTTAGGGGGGGTTTTCGATGGCTACACCTTC.